This T cell receptor (beta chain) was sequenced for a study of blood T cell repertoires in COVID-19. In the original workflow: Amplification of reference gene primers was used by the study to estimate nucleated cell counts. The table came from immunoSEQ multiplex PCR; TCRdb's copy has only in-frame clones and leaves some out. V and J calls and clone size are as listed in that table; D and trimming were resolved from the DNA. The table shows about 130,000 clones, with 75% to 85% occurring only once. Germline V gene data show CDR1 as GTSNPN and CDR2 as SVGIG (reference sequence). V was shortened by 0 bases and J by 6 bases, with 9 bases between the two germline ends. The CDR3 is 13 residues long.

Sequenced: peripheral blood. The sequence was obtained from a woman in her seventies with COVID-19, enrolled during active disease. This chain uses TRBV30 with TRBJ2-1; no clear D. CDR3: CAWSVRGLNEQFF. For the CDR3, the DNA is TGTGCCTGGAGTGTCCGAGGTCTCAATGAGCAGTTCTTC.